This paragraph reports one TCR beta chain. Peripheral blood CD8+ and CD4+ T cells were profiled by TCR beta sequencing. Those who served as multiple sclerosis controls were treatment-naive patients with stable or active relapsing-remitting disease. This CDR3 has 16 amino acids. The germline V gene has CDR1 SNHLY and CDR2 FYNNEI. Trimming pared 8 bases from V and 0 bases from J, leaving 17 bases between. RNA amounts of about 0.5 to 1 ug underwent reverse transcription with random hexamers. Coverage of TCR beta CDR3 amplification by immunoSEQ multiplex PCR extended to 54 Vbeta and 13 Jbeta. TCRdb re-derived calls from the immunoSEQ multiplex PCR reads in MiXCR, one entry per CDR3 protein. The sample yields about 180,000 distinct CDR3 sequences, roughly 95% seen once. This sample is drawn from a study of CD8 T cells in Susac syndrome.

V usage is TRBV2 and J usage is TRBJ2-1; D ambiguous. Sequencing was done on a sample of CD8+ T cells from PBMCs. The TCR comes from a human donor with multiple sclerosis. The CDR3, as DNA: TGTGCCAGCCGATTCAATCTAGTGACCTCCTACAATGAGCAGTTCTTC. Translation gives CASRFNLVTSYNEQFF.